This T cell receptor beta chain originates from a study of early T cells in non-severe SARS-CoV-2 infection. Notes on the study in general: Reliance on VDJdb matching favored anti-spike CD8 responses; private and CD4 specificities were missed.

This clonotype appeared once. No antigen is known for it. The CDR3 is made up of 14 amino acids. CDR1 is SGHTA and CDR2 is FQGNSA in the germline V gene. The trim removed 5 bases at V and 4 bases at J, leaving 5 bases unmatched. TCRdb redid the calling of the 5' RACE reads with MiXCR, one entry per CDR3 protein. The sample lists 45,000 to 55,000 distinct CDR3 sequences; 9.5% to 13% were seen once. The sequenced material came from whole blood. V usage is TRBV7-2 and J usage is TRBJ2-3, with 8 bases that match TRBD1. The TCR sequence derives from an adult who was a healthcare worker with PCR-confirmed SARS-CoV-2 infection or an uninfected control (not recorded which). The CDR3 here is CASSPRTGPDTQYF. CDR3 DNA sequence: TGTGCCAGCAGCCCTCGGACAGGGCCAGATACGCAGTATTTT.